The 3 T cell receptor beta chains presented below share a single source sample, sequenced in a study of cytomegalovirus exposure and HLA in healthy donors. Researchers ran the PCR with 60 Vbeta and 13 Jbeta primers. The protocol was immunoSEQ multiplex PCR, while the TCRdb copy is restricted to in-frame clones and leaves out a portion. The profile shows fewer than 150,000 clones, roughly four fifths of them singletons. The specimen was PBMCs. All receptors derive from a man in his forties in good health and CMV-seropositive.

This clone came up a few times. The chain has TRBV7-9 and TRBJ2-2; 8 positions agree with TRBD2. The CDR3 covers 16 residues. Germline CDR1 SEHNR, CDR2 FQNEAQ (reference sequence). J gave up 7 bases and V 4 bases, and 11 bases lay outside the gene matches. CDR3 region: CASSSGGRGGVGELFF. The CDR3 coding sequence is TGTGCCAGCAGCTCTGGGGGACGGGGGGGCGTCGGGGAGCTGTTTTTT.

The J gene is TRBJ2-3, the V gene TRBV30; TRBD1 matches 9 bases. Trimming removed 0 bases from V and 3 bases from J; junction bases left unmatched: 7. Germline CDR1 is GTSNPN and CDR2 is SVGIG (reference sequence). The CDR3 loop spans 16 amino acids. Here the CDR3 DNA reads TGTGCCTGGAGTGTATATGGGACAGGGAAGACAGATACGCAGTATTTT. It translates to CAWSVYGTGKTDTQYF. The variable domain in full, with the rest retrieved from reference TRBV30 and TRBJ2-3, is SQTIHQWPATLVQPVGSPLSLECTVEGTSNPNLYWYRQAAGRGLQLLFYSVGIGQISSEVPQNLSASRPQDRQFILSSKKLLLSDSGFYLCAWSVYGTGKTDTQYFGPGTRLTVL.

The chain couples TRBV5-1 to TRBJ1-2, with D possibly matching TRBD1 (6 bases). Trimming removed 0 bases from V and 3 bases from J, with 9 bases in between. The CDR3 consists of 14 residues. Germline V CDR1 and CDR2: SGHRS, YFSETQ. CDR3 region: CASSLGGGDYGYTF. The CDR3 bases are TGCGCCAGCAGCTTGGGGGGGGGCGACTATGGCTACACCTTC.